Below, one T cell receptor (beta chain) is given with its context. The data stem from a study of brain T cells in children with intractable seizures. The CDR3 is 13 residues long. The junction had 0 bases not matched to a gene; V was cut back by 1 base and J by 7 bases. Time point here: blood from clinic visit 5 months post-surgery; TSC patient then seizure free. Some clones are missing from TCRdb's copy, which holds only in-frame ones; the method was immunoSEQ multiplex PCR. The sample includes hundreds of thousands of clones, roughly 93% seen only once; the top ten take under 7%. The sequence came from a boy under two years old with tuberous sclerosis and intractable seizures. The chain joins TRBV12-3 or TRBV12-4 to TRBJ2-1, with 8 bases matching TRBD1. Sequences were derived from peripheral blood, sampled about 5 months after surgery. The CDR3 sequence is CASSLGTGNEQFF. The CDR3 coding sequence is TGTGCCAGCAGTTTAGGGACAGGGAATGAGCAGTTCTTC.